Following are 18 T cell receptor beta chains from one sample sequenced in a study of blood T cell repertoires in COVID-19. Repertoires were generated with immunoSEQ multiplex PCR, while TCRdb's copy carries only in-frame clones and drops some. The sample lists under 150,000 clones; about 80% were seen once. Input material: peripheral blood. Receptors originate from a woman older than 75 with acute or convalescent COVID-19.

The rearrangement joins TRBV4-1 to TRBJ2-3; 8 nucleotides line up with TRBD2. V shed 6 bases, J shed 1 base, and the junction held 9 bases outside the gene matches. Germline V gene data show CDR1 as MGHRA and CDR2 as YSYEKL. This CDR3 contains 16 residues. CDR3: CASSQRETVRTDTQYF. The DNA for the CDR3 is TGCGCCAGCAGTCAGCGGGAGACTGTTCGCACAGATACGCAGTATTTT.

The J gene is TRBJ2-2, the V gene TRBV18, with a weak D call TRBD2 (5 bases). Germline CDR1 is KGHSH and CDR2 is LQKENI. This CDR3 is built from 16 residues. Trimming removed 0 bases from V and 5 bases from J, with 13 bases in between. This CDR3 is CASSPPAGGGTGELFF. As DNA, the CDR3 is TGTGCCAGCTCACCACCGGCAGGCGGCGGGACCGGGGAGCTGTTTTTT.

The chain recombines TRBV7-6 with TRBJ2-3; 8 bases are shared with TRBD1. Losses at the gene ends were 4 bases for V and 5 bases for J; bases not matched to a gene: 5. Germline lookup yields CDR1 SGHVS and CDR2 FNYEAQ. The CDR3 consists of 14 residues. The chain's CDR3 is CASSYGQGIDTQYF. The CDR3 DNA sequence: TGTGCCAGCAGCTACGGACAGGGTATAGATACGCAGTATTTT.

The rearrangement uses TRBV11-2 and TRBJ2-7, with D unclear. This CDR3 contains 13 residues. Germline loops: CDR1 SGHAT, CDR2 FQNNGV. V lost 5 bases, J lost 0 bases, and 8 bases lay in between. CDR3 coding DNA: TGTGCCAGCAGCACCCCGAGCTCCTACGAGCAGTACTTC. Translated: CASSTPSSYEQYF. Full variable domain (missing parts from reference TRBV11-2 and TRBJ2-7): EAGVAQSPRYKIIEKRQSVAFWCNPISGHATLYWYQQILGQGPKLLIQFQNNGVVDDSQLPKDRFSAERLKGVDSTLKIQPAKLEDSAVYLCASSTPSSYEQYFGPGTRLTVT.

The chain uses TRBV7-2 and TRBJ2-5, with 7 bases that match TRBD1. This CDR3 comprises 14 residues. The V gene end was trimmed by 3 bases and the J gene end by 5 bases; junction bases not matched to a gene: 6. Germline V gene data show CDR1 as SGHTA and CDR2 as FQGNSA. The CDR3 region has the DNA TGTGCCAGCAGCTTGGAGACAGGGCGGGAGACCCAGTACTTC. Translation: CASSLETGRETQYF.

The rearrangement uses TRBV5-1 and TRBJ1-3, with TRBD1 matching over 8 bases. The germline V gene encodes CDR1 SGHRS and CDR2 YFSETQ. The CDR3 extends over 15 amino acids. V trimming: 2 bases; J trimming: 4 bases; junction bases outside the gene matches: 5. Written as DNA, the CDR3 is TGCGCCAGCAGCTTCGGCCAGGGGGCGGGAAACACCATATATTTT. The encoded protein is CASSFGQGAGNTIYF.

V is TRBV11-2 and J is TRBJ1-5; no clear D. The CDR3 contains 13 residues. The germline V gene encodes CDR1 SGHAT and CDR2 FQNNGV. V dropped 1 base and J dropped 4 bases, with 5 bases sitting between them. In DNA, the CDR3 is TGTGCCAGCAGCTTAGGTCAAAATCAGCCCCAGCATTTT. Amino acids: CASSLGQNQPQHF.

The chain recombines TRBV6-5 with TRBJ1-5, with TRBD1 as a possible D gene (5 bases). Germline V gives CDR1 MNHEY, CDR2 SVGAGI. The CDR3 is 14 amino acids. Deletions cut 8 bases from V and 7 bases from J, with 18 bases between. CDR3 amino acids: CASCWQGDSQPQHF. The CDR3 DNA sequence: TGTGCCAGCTGCTGGCAGGGTGATTCCCAGCCCCAGCATTTT.

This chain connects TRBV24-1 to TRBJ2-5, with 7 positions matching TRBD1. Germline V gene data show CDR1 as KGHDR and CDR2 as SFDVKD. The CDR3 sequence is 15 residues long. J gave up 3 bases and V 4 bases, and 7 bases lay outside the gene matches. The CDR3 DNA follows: TGTGCCACCAGTGACTACAAAGGGACAGAAGAGACCCAGTACTTC. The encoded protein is CATSDYKGTEETQYF.

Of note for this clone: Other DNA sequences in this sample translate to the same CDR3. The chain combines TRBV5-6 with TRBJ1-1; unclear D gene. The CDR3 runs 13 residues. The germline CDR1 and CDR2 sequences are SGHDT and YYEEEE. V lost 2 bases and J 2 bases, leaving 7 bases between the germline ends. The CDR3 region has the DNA TGTGCCAGCAGCTTCTATCGAAACACTGAAGCTTTCTTT. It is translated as CASSFYRNTEAFF.

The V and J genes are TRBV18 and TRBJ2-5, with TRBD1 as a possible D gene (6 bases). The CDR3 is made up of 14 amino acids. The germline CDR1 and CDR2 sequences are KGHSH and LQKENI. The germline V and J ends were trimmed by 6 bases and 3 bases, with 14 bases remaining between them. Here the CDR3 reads CASSGTLAEETQYF. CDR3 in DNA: TGTGCCAGCTCCGGGACATTAGCCGAAGAGACCCAGTACTTC.

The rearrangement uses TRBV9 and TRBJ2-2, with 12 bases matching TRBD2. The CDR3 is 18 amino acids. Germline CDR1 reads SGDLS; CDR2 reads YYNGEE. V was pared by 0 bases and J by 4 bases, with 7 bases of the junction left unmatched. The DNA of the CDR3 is TGTGCCAGCAGCGTAGCGGCTAGCGGGAGGGGAAGCACCGGGGAGCTGTTTTTT. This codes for CASSVAASGRGSTGELFF.

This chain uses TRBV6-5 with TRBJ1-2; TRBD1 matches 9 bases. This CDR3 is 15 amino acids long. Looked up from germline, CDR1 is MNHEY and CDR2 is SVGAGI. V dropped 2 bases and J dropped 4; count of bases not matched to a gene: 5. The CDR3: CASSYTTTGGYGYTF. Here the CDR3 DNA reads TGTGCCAGCAGTTACACAACGACAGGGGGCTATGGCTACACCTTC.

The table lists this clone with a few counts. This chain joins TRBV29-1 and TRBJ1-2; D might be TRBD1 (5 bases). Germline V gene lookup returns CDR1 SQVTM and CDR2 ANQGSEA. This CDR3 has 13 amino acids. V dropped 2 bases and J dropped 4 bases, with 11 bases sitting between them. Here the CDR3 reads CSVERGYLYGYTF. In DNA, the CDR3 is TGCAGCGTTGAAAGGGGCTACCTCTATGGCTACACCTTC.

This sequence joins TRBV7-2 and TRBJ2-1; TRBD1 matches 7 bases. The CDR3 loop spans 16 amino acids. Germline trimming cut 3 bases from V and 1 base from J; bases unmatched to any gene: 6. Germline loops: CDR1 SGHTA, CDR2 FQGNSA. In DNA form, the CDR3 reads TGTGCCAGCAGCTTGAGGGGGACAGATTCCTACAATGAGCAGTTCTTC. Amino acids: CASSLRGTDSYNEQFF.

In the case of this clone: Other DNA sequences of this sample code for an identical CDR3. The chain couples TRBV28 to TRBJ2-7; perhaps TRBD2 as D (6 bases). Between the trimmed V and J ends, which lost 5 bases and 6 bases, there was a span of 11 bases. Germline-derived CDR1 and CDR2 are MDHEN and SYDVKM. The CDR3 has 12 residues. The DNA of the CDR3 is TGTGCCAGCAGTCCGTTGACTAGCGAGCAGTACTTC. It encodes CASSPLTSEQYF.

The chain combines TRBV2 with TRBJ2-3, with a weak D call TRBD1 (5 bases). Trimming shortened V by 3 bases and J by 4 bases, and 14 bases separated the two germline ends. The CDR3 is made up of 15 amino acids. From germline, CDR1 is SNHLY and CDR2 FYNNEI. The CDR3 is CASSDLLPGSDTQYF. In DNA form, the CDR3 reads TGTGCCAGCAGTGATCTTTTGCCAGGGTCAGATACGCAGTATTTT.

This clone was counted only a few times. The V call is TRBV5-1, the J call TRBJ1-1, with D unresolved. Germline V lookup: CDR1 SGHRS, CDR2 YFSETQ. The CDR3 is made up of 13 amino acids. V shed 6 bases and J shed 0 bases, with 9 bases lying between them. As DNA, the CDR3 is TGCGCCAGCAACCGAGCGTTGAACACTGAAGCTTTCTTT. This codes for CASNRALNTEAFF.